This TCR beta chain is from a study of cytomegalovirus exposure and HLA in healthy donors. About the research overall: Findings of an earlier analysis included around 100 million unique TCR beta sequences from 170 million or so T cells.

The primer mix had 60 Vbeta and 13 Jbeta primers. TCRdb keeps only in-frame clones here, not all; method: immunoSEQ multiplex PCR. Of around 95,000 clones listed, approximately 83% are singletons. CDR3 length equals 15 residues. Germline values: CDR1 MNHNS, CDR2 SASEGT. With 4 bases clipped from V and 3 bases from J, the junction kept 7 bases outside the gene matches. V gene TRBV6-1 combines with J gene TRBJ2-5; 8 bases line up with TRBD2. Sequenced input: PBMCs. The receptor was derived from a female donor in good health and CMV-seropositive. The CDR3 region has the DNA TGTGCCAGCAGTGTAGGTGGGACTAGTAAAGAGACCCAGTACTTC. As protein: CASSVGGTSKETQYF.